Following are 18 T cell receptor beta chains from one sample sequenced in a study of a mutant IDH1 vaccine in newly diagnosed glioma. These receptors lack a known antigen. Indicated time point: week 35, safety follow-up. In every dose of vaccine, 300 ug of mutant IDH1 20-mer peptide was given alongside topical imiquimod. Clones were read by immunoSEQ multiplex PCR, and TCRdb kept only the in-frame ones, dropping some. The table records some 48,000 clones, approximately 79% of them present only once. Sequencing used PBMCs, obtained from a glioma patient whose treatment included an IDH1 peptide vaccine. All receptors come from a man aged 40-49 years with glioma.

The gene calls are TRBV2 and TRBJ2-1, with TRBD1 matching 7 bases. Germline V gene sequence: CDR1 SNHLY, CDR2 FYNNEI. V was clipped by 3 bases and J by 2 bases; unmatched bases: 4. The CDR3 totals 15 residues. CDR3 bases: TGTGCCAGCAGTGAGGTTCAGGGGGCCTACAATGAGCAGTTCTTC. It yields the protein CASSEVQGAYNEQFF.

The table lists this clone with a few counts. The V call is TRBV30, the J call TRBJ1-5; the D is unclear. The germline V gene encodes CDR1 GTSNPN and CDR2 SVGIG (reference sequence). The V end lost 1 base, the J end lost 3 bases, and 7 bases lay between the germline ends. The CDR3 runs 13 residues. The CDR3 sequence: CAWSATVNQPQHF. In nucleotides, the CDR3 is TGTGCCTGGAGTGCAACAGTCAATCAGCCCCAGCATTTT.

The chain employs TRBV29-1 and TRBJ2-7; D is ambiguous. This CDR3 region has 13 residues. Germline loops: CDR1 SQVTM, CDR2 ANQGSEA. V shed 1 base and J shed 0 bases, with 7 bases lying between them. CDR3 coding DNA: TGCAGCGTTGAAGCTCCTGGCTCCTACGAGCAGTACTTC. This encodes CSVEAPGSYEQYF.

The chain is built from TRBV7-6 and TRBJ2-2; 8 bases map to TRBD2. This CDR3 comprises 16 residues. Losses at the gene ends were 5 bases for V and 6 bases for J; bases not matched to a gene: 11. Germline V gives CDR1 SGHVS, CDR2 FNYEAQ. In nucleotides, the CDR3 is TGTGCCAGCAGCCCCCGGGGGGGGAGATTGGCCGGGGAGCTGTTTTTT. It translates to CASSPRGGRLAGELFF.

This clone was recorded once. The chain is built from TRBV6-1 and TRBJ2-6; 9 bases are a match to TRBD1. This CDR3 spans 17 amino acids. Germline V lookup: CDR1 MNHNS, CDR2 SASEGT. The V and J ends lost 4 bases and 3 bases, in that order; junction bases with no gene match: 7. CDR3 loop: CASSGPGTGFGANVLTF. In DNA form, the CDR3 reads TGTGCCAGCAGTGGTCCCGGGACAGGGTTTGGGGCCAACGTCCTGACTTTC.

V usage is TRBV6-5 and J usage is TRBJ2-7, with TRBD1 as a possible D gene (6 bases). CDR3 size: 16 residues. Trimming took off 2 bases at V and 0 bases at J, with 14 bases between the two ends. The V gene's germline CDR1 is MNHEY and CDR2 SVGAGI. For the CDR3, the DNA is TGTGCCAGCAGTTACGGGGGACAAGGATACTCCTACGAGCAGTACTTC. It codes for CASSYGGQGYSYEQYF.

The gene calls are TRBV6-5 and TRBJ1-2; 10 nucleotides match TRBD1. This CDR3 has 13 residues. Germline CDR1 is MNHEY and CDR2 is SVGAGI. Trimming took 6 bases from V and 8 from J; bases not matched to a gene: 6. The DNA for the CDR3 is TGTGCCAGCAGCGACAGGGGGCGCGGGGGCTACACCTTC. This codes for CASSDRGRGGYTF.

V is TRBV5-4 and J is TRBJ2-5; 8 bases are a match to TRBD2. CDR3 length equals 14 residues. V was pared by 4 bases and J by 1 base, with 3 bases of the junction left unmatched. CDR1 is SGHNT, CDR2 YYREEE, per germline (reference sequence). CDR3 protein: CASSTGGVQETQYF. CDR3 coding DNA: TGTGCCAGCAGCACGGGGGGGGTCCAAGAGACCCAGTACTTC.

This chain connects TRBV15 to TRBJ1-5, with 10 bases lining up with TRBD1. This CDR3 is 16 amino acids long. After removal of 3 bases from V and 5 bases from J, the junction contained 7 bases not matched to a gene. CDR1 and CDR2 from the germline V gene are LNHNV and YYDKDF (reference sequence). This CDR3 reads CATSSTGTGDDQPQHF. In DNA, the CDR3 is TGTGCCACCAGCAGTACCGGGACAGGGGATGATCAGCCCCAGCATTTT.

The CDR3 sequence: CASSAQEVPGNTIYF. Here the CDR3 DNA reads TGTGCCAGCAGCGCCCAGGAGGTTCCTGGAAACACCATATATTTT. The rearrangement joins TRBV9 to TRBJ1-3; no firm D call. Germline V gene sequence: CDR1 SGDLS, CDR2 YYNGEE. Trimming took off 3 bases at V and 2 bases at J, with 12 bases between the two ends. The CDR3 spans 15 residues.

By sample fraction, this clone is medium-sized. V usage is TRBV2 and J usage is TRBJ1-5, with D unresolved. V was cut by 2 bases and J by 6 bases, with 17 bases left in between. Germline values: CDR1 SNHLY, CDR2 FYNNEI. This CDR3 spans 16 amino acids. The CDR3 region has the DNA TGTGCCAGCAGTGAAACGCCCGGGATGGAAGGTCAGCCCCAGCATTTT. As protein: CASSETPGMEGQPQHF.

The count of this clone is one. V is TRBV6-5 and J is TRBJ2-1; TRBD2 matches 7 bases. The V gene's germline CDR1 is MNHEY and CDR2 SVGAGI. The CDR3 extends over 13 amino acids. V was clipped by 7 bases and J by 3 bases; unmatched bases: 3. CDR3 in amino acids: CASTPGGYNEQFF. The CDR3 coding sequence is TGTGCCAGCACCCCGGGGGGCTACAATGAGCAGTTCTTC.

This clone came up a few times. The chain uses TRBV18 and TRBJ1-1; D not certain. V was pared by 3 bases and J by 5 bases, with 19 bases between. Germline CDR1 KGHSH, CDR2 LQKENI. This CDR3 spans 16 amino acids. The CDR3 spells CASSPRSGSPGTEAFF. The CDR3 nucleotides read TGTGCCAGCTCACCCAGATCAGGCAGCCCCGGGACTGAAGCTTTCTTT.

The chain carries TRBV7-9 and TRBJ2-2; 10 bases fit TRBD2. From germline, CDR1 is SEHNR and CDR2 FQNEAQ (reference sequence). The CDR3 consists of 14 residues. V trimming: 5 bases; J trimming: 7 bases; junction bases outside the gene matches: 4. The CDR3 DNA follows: TGTGCCAGCAGCCCCGGGACTAGCGACGGGGAGCTGTTTTTT. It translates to CASSPGTSDGELFF.

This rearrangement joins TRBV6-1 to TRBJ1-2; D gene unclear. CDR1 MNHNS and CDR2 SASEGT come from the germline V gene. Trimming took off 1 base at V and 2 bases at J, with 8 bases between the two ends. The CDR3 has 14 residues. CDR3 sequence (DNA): TGTGCCAGCAGTGAAGGTGTCAGCAACTATGGCTACACCTTC. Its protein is CASSEGVSNYGYTF.

CDR3 DNA: TGTGCCAGCAGCCCGGGTGGAGGATCTGGAAACACCATATATTTT. Residues: CASSPGGGSGNTIYF. This chain uses TRBV7-8 with TRBJ1-3; no definite D call. From germline, CDR1 is SGHVS and CDR2 FQNEAQ. The CDR3 totals 15 residues. Trimming removed 5 bases from V and 1 base from J, with 12 bases in between. The whole variable domain, remainder taken from reference TRBV7-8 and TRBJ1-3, is GAGVSQSPRYKVAKRGQDVALRCDPISGHVSLFWYQQALGQGPEFLTYFQNEAQLDKSGLPSDRFFAERPEGSVSTLKIQRTQQEDSAVYLCASSPGGGSGNTIYFGEGSWLTVV.

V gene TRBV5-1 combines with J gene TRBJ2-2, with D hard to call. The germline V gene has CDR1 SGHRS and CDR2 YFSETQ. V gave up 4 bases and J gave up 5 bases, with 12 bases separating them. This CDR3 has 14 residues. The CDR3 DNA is TGCGCCAGCAGCGGTTTAACGTCAACCGGGGAGCTGTTTTTT. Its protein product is CASSGLTSTGELFF.

In nucleotides, the CDR3 is TGTGCCAGCAGTTTTCGGACGGCCTACGAGCAGTACTTC. Encoded protein: CASSFRTAYEQYF. The chain joins TRBV6-5 to TRBJ2-7; D is uncertain. V lost 4 bases to trimming and J lost 2 bases, with 9 bases between them. Germline CDR1 is MNHEY and CDR2 is SVGAGI. This CDR3 contains 13 residues.